The sample holds many counts of the clone carrying this T cell receptor (beta chain). No antigen is known for it. The CDR3 loop spans 16 amino acids. Germline loops: CDR1 DFQATT, CDR2 SNEGSKA (reference sequence). The junction had 10 bases not matched to a gene; V was cut back by 6 bases and J by 3 bases. This entry belongs to a study of identical twins. Each CDR3 protein is one row after TCRdb ran MiXCR on the 5' RACE reads. This table holds under 900,000 distinct CDR3 sequences, about 12% found once. Findings and caveats of the study: Because invariant MAIT and iNKT cells could be present, zero-insertion analyses could be partly confounded. Conclusions were drawn cross-sectionally by statistical analysis, without following the same donors.

These sequences were also reported in another study, on yellow fever vaccine responses in identical twins. According to that study: Convergence reportedly seemed to mark part of the twins' vaccine T cell response, with personalization marking the rest.

This receptor was identified in a woman aged 18-29 years in good health. Sequenced sample: PBMCs. The J gene is TRBJ2-1, the V gene TRBV20-1, with TRBD2 identical over 11 bases. DNA of the CDR3: TGCAGTGCCCCTATTTCTAGCGGGGGGAACTACAATGAGCAGTTCTTC. Amino acids: CSAPISSGGNYNEQFF.